This TCR beta chain was obtained from a study of regulatory T cells in long-lasting Graves disease. This clonotype was recorded at least ten times. Regarding time point: newly diagnosed GD, antithyroid drugs for less than 3 months. PBMC RNA was the source of the TCR library. Sequencing libraries for TCR beta were prepared with iRepertoire HTBI primers and Arm-PCR of CDR3 regions. TCRdb re-called the multiplex PCR reads with MiXCR, one entry per CDR3 protein. The table records about 540,000 distinct CDR3 sequences, around an eighth of them present only once. Trimming shortened V by 1 base and J by 4 bases, and 16 bases separated the two germline ends. The CDR3 has 16 residues. The germline V gene has CDR1 LGHDT and CDR2 YNNKEL (reference sequence). These data also formed part of another study, on T cells in Graves' hyperthyroidism and ophthalmopathy.

The material was peripheral blood mononuclear cells (PBMCs), obtained at new diagnosis, from a patient treated with antithyroid drugs. V and J are TRBV3-1 and TRBJ1-1, with D perhaps TRBD1 (5 bases). This clonotype was sampled from a man aged 30 to 45 with Graves disease. The CDR3 region is CASSQVAGGRGTEAFF. In nucleotides, the CDR3 is TGTGCCAGCAGCCAAGTAGCGGGCGGAAGGGGCACTGAAGCTTTCTTT.